These 32 T cell receptor beta chains originate from one sample sequenced in a study of naive and memory T cell subsets. Study results and caveats: Possibly reflecting memory cells re-expressing CD45RA, a few larger clonotypes occurred in naive repertoires, especially CD8.

Their target antigens are unknown. Two oligonucleotides, mixed equimolar, formed the beta constant-region primer covering TRBC1 and TRBC2. Ligated cDNA was amplified by four rounds of PCR with nested alpha and beta constant-region primers and SP2. MiXCR was run by TCRdb on the UMI-ligation and nested PCR reads, yielding one entry per CDR3 protein. The table includes approximately 150,000 distinct CDR3 sequences, 22% detected once. Sequencing was done on a sample of naive CD4+ T cells from blood. These receptors originate from a human donor in good health.

This clonotype occurred many times. This chain connects TRBV20-1 to TRBJ2-7; D is unresolved. V was shortened by 3 bases and J by 3 bases, with 9 bases between the two germline ends. This CDR3 has 12 residues. The germline gives CDR1 DFQATT, CDR2 SNEGSKA (reference sequence). Here the CDR3 DNA reads TGCAGTGCTAGGGACCGATTCTACGAGCAGTACTTC. Translation gives CSARDRFYEQYF.

The chain carries TRBV30 and TRBJ2-7; weak D call: TRBD1 (6 bases). The germline V and J ends were trimmed by 2 bases and 0 bases, with 23 bases remaining between them. The CDR3 totals 18 residues. Germline V gene sequence: CDR1 GTSNPN, CDR2 SVGIG (reference sequence). The CDR3 protein is CAWSPLGADSLISYEQYF. CDR3 sequence (DNA): TGTGCCTGGAGTCCCTTGGGGGCCGACAGCCTGATCTCCTACGAGCAGTACTTC.

This clonotype showed up many times. This chain uses TRBV6-6 with TRBJ2-1; weak D call: TRBD1 (6 bases). Germline V lookup: CDR1 MNHNY, CDR2 SVGAGI (reference sequence). Trimming took off 6 bases at V and 0 bases at J, with 12 bases between the two ends. The CDR3 consists of 15 residues. The CDR3 coding sequence is TGTGCCAGCAGAAACAGGGTTAGCTCCTACAATGAGCAGTTCTTC. It is translated as CASRNRVSSYNEQFF.

The rearrangement joins TRBV2 to TRBJ2-1; D is tentatively TRBD1 or TRBD2 (6 bases each). The germline V gene encodes CDR1 SNHLY and CDR2 FYNNEI. The CDR3 loop spans 15 amino acids. The germline V and J ends were trimmed by 3 bases and 4 bases, with 13 bases remaining between them. CDR3 in amino acids: CASSDDRRGYNEQFF. In DNA form, the CDR3 reads TGTGCCAGCAGTGATGACAGGAGGGGATACAATGAGCAGTTCTTC.

This clonotype appeared many times. V and J are TRBV10-3 and TRBJ2-5; possible D gene TRBD2, 6 bases. From germline, CDR1 is ENHRY and CDR2 SYGVKD. V lost 3 bases, J lost 4 bases, and 15 bases lay in between. This CDR3 contains 15 residues. The CDR3 is CAISDQLLARETQYF. The CDR3 nucleotides are TGTGCCATCAGTGACCAACTACTAGCCCGAGAGACCCAGTACTTC.

The V gene is TRBV5-5, the J gene TRBJ2-6, with D unclear. V gave up 4 bases and J gave up 0 bases, with 11 bases separating them. The germline CDR1 and CDR2 sequences are SGHKS and YYEKEE (reference sequence). The CDR3 consists of 16 residues. CDR3 sequence reads: CASSPIQVSGANVLTF. The CDR3 nucleotides read TGTGCCAGCAGCCCCATCCAGGTCTCTGGGGCCAACGTCCTGACTTTC.

This clonotype was found a few times. The chain carries TRBV15 and TRBJ2-1; possible D gene TRBD1, 6 bases. Germline V gives CDR1 LNHNV, CDR2 YYDKDF (reference sequence). CDR3 length: 16 amino acids. The V gene lost 0 bases and the J gene lost 10 bases, with 19 bases spanning the gap. The CDR3 DNA is TGTGCCACCAGCAGAGATTTACCGACAGGACCAATAGAGCAGTTCTTC. Translation: CATSRDLPTGPIEQFF.

There are a few counts of this clonotype. The chain employs TRBV24-1 and TRBJ2-1, with 11 bases identical to TRBD2. This CDR3 contains 17 residues. Germline lookup yields CDR1 KGHDR and CDR2 SFDVKD. With 5 bases clipped from V and 5 bases from J, the junction kept 10 bases outside the gene matches. The CDR3 loop reads CATSGTLAGVGNNEQFF. Written as DNA, the CDR3 is TGTGCCACCAGTGGCACACTAGCGGGAGTCGGGAACAATGAGCAGTTCTTC.

This chain uses TRBV20-1 with TRBJ2-1, with D maybe TRBD2 (6 bases). Germline V gene sequence: CDR1 DFQATT, CDR2 SNEGSKA (reference sequence). This CDR3 is 14 amino acids long. Trimming left V 6 bases short and J 1 base short, with 13 bases between. The CDR3 region is CSAGESGSYNEQFF. CDR3 DNA: TGCAGTGCGGGTGAAAGCGGGTCCTACAATGAGCAGTTCTTC.

The rearrangement uses TRBV30 and TRBJ2-3, with D perhaps assigned TRBD1 or TRBD2 (5 bases each). The germline CDR1 and CDR2 sequences are GTSNPN and SVGIG (reference sequence). The V end lost 0 bases, the J end lost 2 bases, and 12 bases lay between the germline ends. The CDR3 spans 15 residues. The CDR3 spells CAWSVGGANTDTQYF. CDR3 bases: TGTGCCTGGAGTGTTGGGGGAGCCAACACAGATACGCAGTATTTT.

Many counts were recorded for this clonotype. V and J are TRBV5-1 and TRBJ2-1, with a weak D call TRBD1 (5 bases). V was pared by 0 bases and J by 8 bases, with 15 bases between. This CDR3 is built from 15 residues. In germline, CDR1 is SGHRS, CDR2 YFSETQ. CDR3 region: CASSLGGRVLDEQFF. DNA for the CDR3: TGCGCCAGCAGCTTGGGGGGCAGGGTACTGGATGAGCAGTTCTTC.

The chain links TRBV9 to TRBJ2-5; a possible D gene is TRBD2 (7 bases). Trimming stripped 0 bases from V and 4 bases from J, with 13 bases between. This CDR3 contains 15 residues. Germline CDR1 and CDR2: SGDLS and YYNGEE. The chain's CDR3 is CASSVVGGAGETQYF. The DNA of the CDR3 is TGTGCCAGCAGCGTAGTAGGGGGGGCTGGAGAGACCCAGTACTTC.

This clonotype was recorded at least ten times. V and J are TRBV23-1 and TRBJ2-7, with TRBD2 matching over 15 bases. Being an ORF, TRBV23-1 has a function that is uncertain. The J segment lost 3 bases and the V segment lost 2 bases, leaving 2 bases of the junction unmatched. The CDR3 spans 16 residues. The CDR3 region has the DNA TGCGCCAGCAGTCAAGGGACTAGCGGGAGGTTCTACGAGCAGTACTTC. Translating it yields CASSQGTSGRFYEQYF.

A remark on this clonotype: A much larger clone lies one base from this, so it may be a read error. This rearrangement joins TRBV28 to TRBJ1-1; D perhaps matches TRBD1 (6 bases). This CDR3 is 13 amino acids long. Germline CDR1 MDHEN, CDR2 SYDVKM. The CDR3 spells CTSRHRVATEAFF. The CDR3 nucleotides are TGTACCAGCAGACACAGGGTGGCCACTGAAGCTTTCTTT.

This clonotype was seen ten or more times. The V call is TRBV6-5, the J call TRBJ1-5, with 9 bases that match TRBD1. Germline assignment: CDR1 MNHEY and CDR2 SVGAGI. J lost 6 bases, V lost 5 bases, and 11 bases had no gene match. The CDR3 is 16 amino acids. This CDR3 reads CASSLTGGLSSQPQHF. For the CDR3, the DNA is TGTGCCAGCAGTCTGACAGGGGGTTTGTCCAGTCAGCCCCAGCATTTT.

This clonotype was seen at least ten times. V gene TRBV6-5 combines with J gene TRBJ1-1, with a possible D match to TRBD1 (6 bases). The CDR3 is made up of 14 amino acids. Germline-derived CDR1 and CDR2 are MNHEY and SVGAGI. The V end was cut by 5 bases, the J end by 2 bases, with 12 bases between. As DNA, the CDR3 is TGTGCCAGCAGTCCCCCGGACAGAAACACTGAAGCTTTCTTT. Its translation: CASSPPDRNTEAFF.

At least ten counts were recorded for this clonotype. The chain links TRBV10-3 to TRBJ2-3; 7 nucleotides align to TRBD2. The length of the CDR3 is 16 residues. The V segment lost 0 bases and the J segment 2 bases; nucleotides outside the gene matches: 5. Germline assignment: CDR1 ENHRY and CDR2 SYGVKD. CDR3 residues: CAISESRTSATDTQYF. The CDR3 nucleotides read TGTGCCATCAGTGAGTCTCGGACTAGTGCCACAGATACGCAGTATTTT.

This clonotype was seen a single time. The rearrangement links TRBV9 to TRBJ1-1; tentative D call: TRBD1 (6 bases). The CDR3 has 15 residues. The ends were cut back, 3 bases at V and 0 bases at J, with 12 bases in the middle. Germline CDR1 is SGDLS and CDR2 is YYNGEE. The CDR3 DNA follows: TGTGCCAGCAGCGCCCAGGGGCCATTGAACACTGAAGCTTTCTTT. It specifies CASSAQGPLNTEAFF.

This sequence joins TRBV18 and TRBJ2-1, with TRBD1 matching over 8 bases. Germline V gene lookup returns CDR1 KGHSH and CDR2 LQKENI. V lost 3 bases and J lost 7; bases outside the gene matches: 11. The CDR3 covers 16 residues. CDR3 bases: TGTGCCAGCTCACCCGACAGGGGCAGGAGGGCTAATGAGCAGTTCTTC. The encoded protein is CASSPDRGRRANEQFF.

This clonotype has ten or more counts. The chain joins TRBV7-9 to TRBJ1-4; 9 bases line up with TRBD1. J gave up 8 bases and V 4 bases, and 2 bases lay outside the gene matches. The CDR3 totals 13 residues. CDR1 and CDR2 from the germline V gene are SEHNR and FQNEAQ (reference sequence). The CDR3 here is CASSWTGVEKLFF. The CDR3 bases are TGTGCCAGCAGCTGGACAGGGGTCGAAAAACTGTTTTTT.

V is TRBV28 and J is TRBJ2-2; 7 bases are a match to TRBD2. CDR3 length equals 14 residues. The junction had 8 bases not matched to a gene; V was cut back by 8 bases and J by 5 bases. The germline V gene encodes CDR1 MDHEN and CDR2 SYDVKM. The CDR3 DNA follows: TGTGCCAGCGGAATACTAGCGAGGACCGGGGAGCTGTTTTTT. It yields the protein CASGILARTGELFF. The full variable domain, with the rest looked up from reference TRBV28 and TRBJ2-2, is DVKVTQSSRYLVKRTGEKVFLECVQDMDHENMFWYRQDPGLGLRLIYFSYDVKMKEKGDIPEGYSVSREKKERFSLILESASTNQTSMYLCASGILARTGELFFGEGSRLTVL.

This clonotype has at least ten counts. V gene TRBV6-5 combines with J gene TRBJ2-7; 9 nucleotides match TRBD2. The CDR3 is made up of 15 amino acids. CDR1 and CDR2 from the germline V gene are MNHEY and SVGAGI. V dropped 6 bases and J dropped 6; count of bases not matched to a gene: 12. The CDR3 protein is CASRLLLAGEGEQYF. For the CDR3, the DNA is TGTGCCAGCAGGCTTCTATTAGCGGGAGAGGGCGAGCAGTACTTC.

J is TRBJ2-5 and V is TRBV7-8, with D unresolved. CDR3 length equals 13 residues. The V end lost 3 bases, the J end lost 5 bases, and 10 bases lay between the germline ends. Germline loops: CDR1 SGHVS, CDR2 FQNEAQ. This chain's CDR3 is CASSLRRPETQYF. The CDR3 DNA sequence: TGTGCCAGCAGCTTGCGGCGGCCCGAGACCCAGTACTTC.

The chain employs TRBV20-1 and TRBJ2-7; D not resolved. The length of the CDR3 is 13 residues. Trimming cost V 0 bases and J 4 bases, with 10 bases left between them. Germline V lookup: CDR1 DFQATT, CDR2 SNEGSKA (reference sequence). The DNA of the CDR3 is TGCAGTGCTAGAGACGGAAAAAATTACGAGCAGTACTTC. It codes for CSARDGKNYEQYF.

A few counts support this clonotype. The rearrangement uses TRBV9 and TRBJ2-1; D tentatively fits TRBD1 or TRBD2 (5 bases each). V was shortened by 4 bases and J by 6 bases, with 23 bases between the two germline ends. CDR1 and CDR2 (germline): SGDLS, YYNGEE. The CDR3 runs 17 residues. The CDR3 reads CASSLHRTGQKSNEQFF. The CDR3 DNA follows: TGTGCCAGCAGCCTACATAGAACGGGGCAGAAATCCAATGAGCAGTTCTTC.

V usage is TRBV2 and J usage is TRBJ2-1; D not certain. Between the trimmed V and J ends, which lost 4 bases and 1 base, there was a span of 11 bases. Germline CDR1 and CDR2: SNHLY and FYNNEI. This CDR3 contains 15 residues. CDR3 nucleotides: TGTGCCAGCAGTGCCCCCGGTCTTTCCTACAATGAGCAGTTCTTC. Its translation is CASSAPGLSYNEQFF.

The chain joins TRBV20-1 to TRBJ1-1; 12 positions agree with TRBD1. The length of the CDR3 is 12 residues. Germline CDR1 and CDR2: DFQATT and SNEGSKA (reference sequence). V dropped 5 bases and J dropped 10; count of bases not matched to a gene: 5. The DNA for the CDR3 is TGCAGTGCTTCCGGGACAGGGGGCGTAGCTTTCTTT. Translated: CSASGTGGVAFF.

The chain employs TRBV12-3 or TRBV12-4 and TRBJ2-4; no clear D gene. CDR3 length: 15 amino acids. Trimming left V 8 bases short and J 2 bases short, with 16 bases between. For the CDR3, the DNA is TGTGCCAGCGGTTCCGGTCCCCTATCCAAAAACATTCAGTACTTC. Protein product: CASGSGPLSKNIQYF.

The V and J genes are TRBV2 and TRBJ2-4; D remains ambiguous. The CDR3 length is 14 residues. CDR1 and CDR2 from the germline V gene are SNHLY and FYNNEI. V gave up 3 bases and J gave up 12 bases, with 18 bases separating them. The CDR3 nucleotides read TGTGCCAGCAGTGATCCCCCCGAGCCTCCCCATCAGTACTTC. Its protein product is CASSDPPEPPHQYF.

This clonotype was found many times. The gene calls are TRBV3-1 and TRBJ2-3; TRBD2 matches 10 bases. The CDR3 contains 15 residues. Germline values: CDR1 LGHDT, CDR2 YNNKEL (reference sequence). V lost 4 bases and J lost 7; bases outside the gene matches: 8. CDR3 nucleotide sequence: TGTGCCAGCAGCCCTCTAGCGGGAGCCTACAATACGCAGTATTTT. Translated, it gives CASSPLAGAYNTQYF.

A note on this clonotype: The junction differs from germline at one of its ends, possibly a read error. The V gene is TRBV5-1, the J gene TRBJ2-7; possibly TRBD1 or TRBD2 for D (5 bases each). The CDR3 loop spans 13 amino acids. CDR1 SGHRS and CDR2 YFSETQ come from the germline V gene. CDR3 bases: TGCGCCAGCAGCTGGGGGAGCTCCAACGAGCAGTACTTC. Amino acid sequence: CASSWGSSNEQYF.

The chain is built from TRBV28 and TRBJ2-7; the D call may be TRBD1 or TRBD2 (7 bases each). Trimming took off 3 bases at V and 12 bases at J, with 18 bases between the two ends. The germline gives CDR1 MDHEN, CDR2 SYDVKM. The CDR3 has 13 amino acids. CDR3 nucleotides: TGTGCCAGCAGTTTGGCGGGGGACAGCCCTTTGTACTTC. Amino acid sequence: CASSLAGDSPLYF.